This entry features one T cell receptor (beta chain) sequence. Antigen unknown. CDR3 length equals 14 residues. V was trimmed by 7 bases and J by 2 bases, leaving 14 bases between them. CDR1 and CDR2 from the germline V gene are SEHNR and FQNEAQ (reference sequence). These data are taken from a study of shared clonotypes between healthy human individuals. Study background: Three CD4 naive, three CD4 memory, two CD8 naive and one CD8 memory plate were used per donor. General study results and limits: Estimated richness values were generally larger in naive subsets than in memory subsets. Roughly 5% of naive CD4 clonotypes were shared across several donors.

All of the donors resided in Nashville, Tennessee, and each was a Caucasian adult. The data were produced by immunoSEQ multiplex PCR, yet TCRdb's version contains in-frame clones alone and is incomplete. The table shows around 990,000 clones, with around three quarters occurring only once. The TCR comes from a man younger than 35 in good health. Some clones in this sample may be carry-over from other donors' samples. Sequenced: memory CD4+ T cells from PBMCs. Subset reported: CD45RA-negative fraction. The chain carries TRBV7-9 and TRBJ1-2; D might be TRBD1 (6 bases). CDR3 DNA sequence: TGTGCCAGCATCCCCGCAGGGGTGAACTATGGCTACACCTTC. Protein product: CASIPAGVNYGYTF.